This paragraph reports one T cell receptor (beta chain). The data were taken from a study of technical replicates of blood from several donors. Germline assignment: CDR1 ENHRY and CDR2 SYGVKD. The V and J ends lost 10 bases and 6 bases respectively, with 14 bases between them. The CDR3 contains 12 residues. Generated by immunoSEQ multiplex PCR, the TCRdb table keeps only in-frame clones and is missing some. The table includes 75,000 to 95,000 clones, 90% to 96% detected once. Sequenced: T cells isolated from PBMCs. The chain uses TRBV10-3 and TRBJ2-3; D gene uncertain. The receptor comes from a human donor in good health. The CDR3 DNA follows: TGTGCCACCCTGACTTCCCCGGATACGCAGTATTTT. Translation gives CATLTSPDTQYF.